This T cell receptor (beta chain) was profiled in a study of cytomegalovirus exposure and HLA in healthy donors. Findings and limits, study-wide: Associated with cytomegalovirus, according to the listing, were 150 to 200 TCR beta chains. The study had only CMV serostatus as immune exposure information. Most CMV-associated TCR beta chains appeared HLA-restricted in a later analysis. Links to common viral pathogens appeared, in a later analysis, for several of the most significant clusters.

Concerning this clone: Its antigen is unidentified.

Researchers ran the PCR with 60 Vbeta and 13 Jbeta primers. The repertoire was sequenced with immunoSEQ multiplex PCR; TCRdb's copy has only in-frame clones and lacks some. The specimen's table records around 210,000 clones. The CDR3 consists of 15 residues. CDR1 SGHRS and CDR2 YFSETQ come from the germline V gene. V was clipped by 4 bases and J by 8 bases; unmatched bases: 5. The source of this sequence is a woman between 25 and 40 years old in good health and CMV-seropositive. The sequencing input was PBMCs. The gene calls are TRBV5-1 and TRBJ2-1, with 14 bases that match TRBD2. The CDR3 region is CASSQGLAGVDEQFF. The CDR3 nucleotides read TGCGCCAGCAGCCAGGGACTAGCGGGAGTGGATGAGCAGTTCTTC.